This is a list of T cell receptor beta chains from one sample in a study of cytomegalovirus exposure and HLA in healthy donors. TCRdb keeps only in-frame clones here, not all; method: immunoSEQ multiplex PCR. In the table there are about 190,000 clones, roughly 82% of which are singletons. Sample: PBMCs. The receptors here all came from a woman under 30 in good health and CMV-seronegative. Each CDR3 is given with its conserved first and last residue. A D gene is named only where the DNA matches it firmly. Expanded clones are given a class, and other clones once, few, many or no size at all.

.	16	.	TRBJ2-1	TRBV7-3	TGTGCCAGCAGCGTTGTCCGAGGGGGAGGGAACAATGAGCAGTTCTTC	CASSVVRGGGNNEQFF
TRBD2	15	.	TRBJ2-3	TRBV5-4	TGTGCCAGCAGCTTGGGCGGGAGGGAGGCAGATACGCAGTATTTT	CASSLGGREADTQYF
.	14	.	TRBJ2-7	TRBV4-2	TGTGCCAGCAGCCAAGCGGGGGAATCCTACGAGCAGTACTTC	CASSQAGESYEQYF
TRBD1	13	.	TRBJ1-2	TRBV10-2	TGCGCCAGCAGTGAGGACAGGGTCTATGGCTACACCTTC	CASSEDRVYGYTF
TRBD1	15	.	TRBJ1-5	TRBV7-9	TGTGCCAGCAGCCCGGACAGGGGGATCAATCAGCCCCAGCATTTT	CASSPDRGINQPQHF
.	11	.	TRBJ2-5	TRBV25-1	TGTGCCAGCAGTCCTCAGGAGACCCAGTACTTC	CASSPQETQYF
TRBD1	14	few	TRBJ2-7	TRBV5-1	TGCGCCAGCAGCCCACCGGGACAGGCCTACGAGCAGTACTTC	CASSPPGQAYEQYF
TRBD2	16	few	TRBJ2-7	TRBV4-2	TGTGCCAGCAGCCAAGACATTGGGACTAGCTGGTACGAGCAGTACTTC	CASSQDIGTSWYEQYF
.	14	.	TRBJ2-3	TRBV19	TGTGCCAGTACCGCGGGACCGCGGACTGATACGCAGTATTTT	CASTAGPRTDTQYF
TRBD2	16	.	TRBJ2-3	TRBV27	TGTGCCAGCAGCCGAGGGACTAGCGGGGTAGTAGATACGCAGTATTTT	CASSRGTSGVVDTQYF
.	11	.	TRBJ2-5	TRBV6-5	TGTGCCAGCAGAGGGGTTGCGACCCAGTACTTC	CASRGVATQYF
TRBD1	14	.	TRBJ2-1	TRBV7-6	TGTGCCAGCAGCTTAGCGTGGCAGGGGGATGAGCAGTTCTTC	CASSLAWQGDEQFF
.	11	.	TRBJ2-7	TRBV19	TGTGCCACCCGACTAGGCTACGAGCAGTACTTC	CATRLGYEQYF
TRBD2	14	.	TRBJ2-7	TRBV11-3	TGTGCCAGCAGCTCGTCTAGCGGGAGTGACGAGCAGTACTTC	CASSSSSGSDEQYF
.	12	.	TRBJ2-7	TRBV6-5	TGTGCCAGCAGCCCCCCCGCGGGGGAGCAGTACTTC	CASSPPAGEQYF
.	15	.	TRBJ1-2	TRBV4-1	TGCGCCAGCAGCCAAGACCAAGGGGTACACTATGGCTACACCTTC	CASSQDQGVHYGYTF
.	14	once	TRBJ2-1	TRBV7-9	TGTGCCAGCAGCTTCGGGGACACCTACAATGAGCAGTTCTTC	CASSFGDTYNEQFF
.	15	few	TRBJ1-2	TRBV13	TGTGCCAGCAGCTTCCTTTCCGGGGGTGGCAGTGGCTACACCTTC	CASSFLSGGGSGYTF
.	16	.	TRBJ2-5	TRBV7-2	TGTGCCAGCAGCTTAGGGATTGGGGGGAACTGGGAGACCCAGTACTTC	CASSLGIGGNWETQYF
TRBD1	15	.	TRBJ1-2	TRBV9	TGTGCCAGCAGCACCCACATAGGACAGGCTAGAGGCTACACCTTC	CASSTHIGQARGYTF
.	14	.	TRBJ1-2	TRBV7-9	TGTGCCAGCAGCCAGACAGGACCGGACTATGGCTACACCTTC	CASSQTGPDYGYTF
.	16	once	TRBJ1-1	TRBV19	TGTGCCAGTAGACTTCTCGTACAGGGTCAACGCGCTGAAGCTTTCTTT	CASRLLVQGQRAEAFF
.	11	.	TRBJ2-1	TRBV10-3	TGTGCCATCAAATACGGGAATGAGCAGTTCTTC	CAIKYGNEQFF
.	12	.	TRBJ1-1	TRBV7-8	TGTGCCAGCAGCCTCAGGTCGGCTGAAGCTTTCTTT	CASSLRSAEAFF
.	14	.	TRBJ2-5	TRBV5-1	TGCGCCAGCAGCGATCGCCAGGGGTATGAGACCCAGTACTTC	CASSDRQGYETQYF
TRBD1	15	once	TRBJ2-2	TRBV30	TGTGCCTGGACTGGAATGAAACAGGGGACCGGGGAGCTGTTTTTT	CAWTGMKQGTGELFF
TRBD2	18	.	TRBJ2-7	TRBV7-9	TGTGCCAGCAGCTTAGTCCCGGGACTAGCGGGCCGCGCCTACGAGCAGTACTTC	CASSLVPGLAGRAYEQYF